The 9 T cell receptor beta chains below all came from one sample that was sequenced in a study of PD-1 blockade in classical Hodgkin lymphoma. With no exception, relapse followed autologous stem cell transplantation in all patients, and brentuximab vedotin exposure varied. Sequencing used immunoSEQ multiplex PCR; TCRdb keeps in-frame clones, though not all of them. The sample shows about 13,000 clones, roughly 77% of them seen only once. Here the sequenced sample was peripheral blood mononuclear cells (PBMCs), taken at baseline. These receptors originate from a human donor with classical Hodgkin lymphoma.

V gene TRBV11-2 combines with J gene TRBJ1-4; the D gene is possibly TRBD1 (6 bases). V was cut by 5 bases and J by 14 bases, with 18 bases left in between. The CDR3 extends over 13 amino acids. The V gene's germline CDR1 is SGHAT and CDR2 FQNNGV. CDR3 DNA sequence: TGTGCCAGCAGCACAGAACAGGGACGGGACCTGTTTTTT. Encoded protein: CASSTEQGRDLFF. Combining the CDR3 with reference TRBV11-2 and TRBJ1-4 gives the whole variable domain EAGVAQSPRYKIIEKRQSVAFWCNPISGHATLYWYQQILGQGPKLLIQFQNNGVVDDSQLPKDRFSAERLKGVDSTLKIQPAKLEDSAVYLCASSTEQGRDLFFGSGTQLSVL.

The chain carries TRBV7-9 and TRBJ1-1; no clear D gene. The CDR3 length is 19 residues. The V end was cut by 5 bases, the J end by 0 bases, with 25 bases between. The germline V gene has CDR1 SEHNR and CDR2 FQNEAQ (reference sequence). The CDR3 DNA follows: TGTGCCAGCAGCCCTGAAAAACTTGGGCGGAAATCTATGAACACTGAAGCTTTCTTT. Its protein product is CASSPEKLGRKSMNTEAFF. The full variable domain, in which reference TRBV7-9 and TRBJ1-1 provide the parts outside the CDR3, is DTGVSQNPRHKITKRGQNVTFRCDPISEHNRLYWYRQTLGQGPEFLTYFQNEAQLEKSRLLSDRFSAERPKGSFSTLEIQRTEQGDSAMYLCASSPEKLGRKSMNTEAFFGQGTRLTVV.

The rearrangement links TRBV6-1 to TRBJ2-3; D is unresolved. Germline V CDR1 and CDR2: MNHNS, SASEGT. V was clipped by 2 bases and J by 6 bases, with 9 bases between them. The CDR3 is made up of 13 amino acids. The CDR3 here is CASSELAPDTQYF. For the CDR3, the DNA is TGTGCCAGCAGTGAACTCGCGCCGGATACGCAGTATTTT.

V and J are TRBV7-2 and TRBJ2-2; D possibly corresponds to TRBD2 (6 bases). CDR1 and CDR2 from the germline V gene are SGHTA and FQGNSA. The CDR3 consists of 15 residues. V lost 8 bases and J lost 1, with 14 bases in between. The CDR3 DNA reads as TGTGCCAGCGGTCAACCGGGACTGAACACCGGGGAGCTGTTTTTT. The encoded protein is CASGQPGLNTGELFF. Drawing the rest from reference TRBV7-2 and TRBJ2-2, the complete variable domain is GAGVSQSPSNKVTEKGKDVELRCDPISGHTALYWYRQSLGQGLEFLIYFQGNSAPDKSGLPSDRFSAERTGGSVSTLTIQRTQQEDSAVYLCASGQPGLNTGELFFGEGSRLTVL.

The chain combines TRBV11-3 with TRBJ2-1; D may be TRBD1 (6 bases). The CDR3 covers 13 residues. Trimming took off 5 bases at V and 10 bases at J, with 15 bases between the two ends. CDR1 is SGHNT, CDR2 YENEEA, per germline. The CDR3 nucleotides read TGTGCCAGCAGCGCCTCCGTAACAGGGGAGCAGTTCTTC. This gives the protein CASSASVTGEQFF.

The chain employs TRBV6-1 and TRBJ2-1; D possibly corresponds to TRBD2 (6 bases). V was pared by 0 bases and J by 9 bases, with 24 bases between. CDR1 and CDR2 (germline): MNHNS, SASEGT. This CDR3 contains 18 residues. CDR3 protein: CASSEALLGTGALGEQFF. CDR3 bases: TGTGCCAGCAGTGAAGCGCTTCTCGGGACTGGGGCCCTGGGTGAGCAGTTCTTC.

This clone was detected only a few times. The J gene is TRBJ2-4, the V gene TRBV29-1, with unresolved D. Germline CDR1 is SQVTM and CDR2 is ANQGSEA. This CDR3 region has 13 residues. V lost 0 bases to trimming and J lost 0 bases, with 3 bases between them. Written as DNA, the CDR3 is TGCAGCGTTGAAGAGGTAGCCAAAAACATTCAGTACTTC. This sequence encodes CSVEEVAKNIQYF.

This clone is deemed medium-sized. CDR3 residues: CASSPGTGGLNTEAFF. DNA of the CDR3: TGTGCCAGCAGCCCCGGGACAGGGGGGTTAAACACTGAAGCTTTCTTT. The chain carries TRBV5-5 and TRBJ1-1; 11 nucleotides agree with TRBD1. Germline CDR1 is SGHKS and CDR2 is YYEKEE (reference sequence). With V trimmed by 4 bases and J by 2 bases, 7 bases remained unmatched. The CDR3 consists of 16 residues.

This clone was detected only a few times. The J gene is TRBJ1-2, the V gene TRBV4-2; D possibly corresponds to TRBD1 (6 bases). This CDR3 is 16 amino acids long. CDR1 is LGHNA and CDR2 is YNFKEQ in the germline V gene. The V end lost 0 bases, the J end lost 4 bases, and 15 bases lay between the germline ends. This CDR3 is CASSQDTGGASYGYTF. In nucleotides, the CDR3 is TGTGCCAGCAGCCAAGATACGGGGGGGGCGTCCTATGGCTACACCTTC.